This T cell receptor (beta chain) came from a study of neurological immune-mediated disorders. The study's findings and limits: Because no CDR3 amino acid sequences were shared across subjects by expanded clones, private repertoires were suggested in all groups.

The length of the CDR3 is 18 residues. Germline lookup yields CDR1 KGHDR and CDR2 SFDVKD. V shed 4 bases and J 7 bases; nucleotides not matched to a gene: 9. cDNA was made by 5'RACE with 10-nucleotide random UMIs. Every sequencing run generated over 190 million TCR-beta sequences from 15-18 subjects. TCRdb passed the 5' RACE reads through MiXCR, listing each CDR3 protein once. In the table there are 18,000 or so distinct CDR3 sequences, 27% of which are singletons. A total of 2 million PBMCs stored at -80 degrees C provided the unsorted libraries. About this clonotype: The antigen is undetermined.

Sequencing input: PBMCs. The receptor comes from a middle-aged man with HTLV-1-associated myelopathy (HAM/TSP). The rearrangement links TRBV24-1 to TRBJ2-1, with 16 bases matching TRBD2. Written as DNA, the CDR3 is TGTGCCACCAGTGAACCGGGACTAGCGGGAGGGAGAGGGAATGAGCAGTTCTTC. It encodes CATSEPGLAGGRGNEQFF.